These 30 T cell receptor beta chains came from one sample sequenced in a study of T cells after posttransplantation cyclophosphamide. TCRdb's table, derived via immunoSEQ multiplex PCR, lists solely in-frame clones and lacks some. Observed in the sample are about 39,000 clones, none of them singletons. Sequencing used PBMCs. These receptors all come from a woman aged 50 to 60 in good health and a related stem cell transplant donor.

This clone came up a few times. The chain joins TRBV30 to TRBJ1-2, with D maybe TRBD1 (5 bases). The CDR3 consists of 17 residues. The germline V gene has CDR1 GTSNPN and CDR2 SVGIG (reference sequence). Trimming stripped 0 bases from V and 4 bases from J, with 21 bases between. CDR3 protein: CAWSVRLRVGAVYGYTF. The CDR3 nucleotides read TGTGCCTGGAGTGTACGATTAAGGGTAGGGGCGGTCTATGGCTACACCTTC.

Ten or more counts support this clone. The gene calls are TRBV9 and TRBJ1-1; D unclear. V shed 0 bases and J shed 3 bases, with 6 bases lying between them. The CDR3 extends over 13 amino acids. Germline assignment: CDR1 SGDLS and CDR2 YYNGEE. In nucleotides, the CDR3 is TGTGCCAGCAGCGTAGGGCTCTACACTGAAGCTTTCTTT. It yields the protein CASSVGLYTEAFF.

This clone was seen at least ten times. This chain connects TRBV4-1 to TRBJ2-4, with D perhaps matching TRBD2 (5 bases). CDR3 length: 14 amino acids. V shed 4 bases and J shed 3 bases, with 10 bases lying between them. CDR1 and CDR2 from the germline V gene are MGHRA and YSYEKL. The CDR3 DNA is TGCGCCAGCAGCCTTTCCCGGGACAAAAACATTCAGTACTTC. It is translated as CASSLSRDKNIQYF.

This clone was detected ten times or more. The chain recombines TRBV28 with TRBJ1-3; D remains unclear. Germline V lookup: CDR1 MDHEN, CDR2 SYDVKM. With 3 bases removed from V and 1 base from J, the gap between germline ends came to 7 bases. CDR3 size: 14 residues. Written as DNA, the CDR3 is TGTGCCAGCAGTTTCCGGGGATCTGGAAACACCATATATTTT. Translation: CASSFRGSGNTIYF.

This clone was picked up many times. This chain uses TRBV28 with TRBJ2-7, with D perhaps matching TRBD1 (5 bases). This CDR3 contains 12 residues. V lost 5 bases and J 7 bases, leaving 12 bases between the germline ends. Per the germline V gene, CDR1 is MDHEN and CDR2 is SYDVKM. The CDR3 region has the DNA TGTGCCAGCAGTCTTGACAGAAGGGAGCAGTACTTC. This translates into CASSLDRREQYF. Filled out from reference TRBV28 and TRBJ2-7, the complete variable domain reads DVKVTQSSRYLVKRTGEKVFLECVQDMDHENMFWYRQDPGLGLRLIYFSYDVKMKEKGDIPEGYSVSREKKERFSLILESASTNQTSMYLCASSLDRREQYFGPGTRLTVT.

This clone was seen at least ten times. J is TRBJ1-5 and V is TRBV6-5; possibly TRBD1 for D (5 bases). Looked up from germline, CDR1 is MNHEY and CDR2 is SVGAGI. CDR3 length: 14 residues. V lost 5 bases and J 2 bases, leaving 10 bases between the germline ends. CDR3 protein: CASSLTQGNQPQHF. CDR3 sequence (DNA): TGTGCCAGCAGTCTCACACAGGGCAATCAGCCCCAGCATTTT.

Details on this clone: An end of the junction differs from the germline gene, which may be a read error. The gene calls are TRBV7-7 and TRBJ2-2; D remains unclear. The CDR3 is 15 amino acids. Germline V gene lookup returns CDR1 SSHAT and CDR2 FNYEAQ (reference sequence). The CDR3 nucleotides are TGTGCTAGCAGCTTTGGTTCAGGTTCCACCGGGGAGCTGTTTTTT. This encodes CASSFGSGSTGELFF.

This clone appeared many times. The rearrangement uses TRBV5-1 and TRBJ2-2; TRBD1 matches 7 bases. The CDR3 length is 13 residues. Looked up from germline, CDR1 is SGHRS and CDR2 is YFSETQ. Losses at the gene ends were 7 bases for V and 8 bases for J; bases not matched to a gene: 8. CDR3 DNA: TGCGCCAGCGGATCGACAGGGAGTGGGGAGCTGTTTTTT. This sequence encodes CASGSTGSGELFF.

This clone occurred many times. The rearrangement uses TRBV2 and TRBJ2-5; D unresolved. Germline V CDR1 and CDR2: SNHLY, FYNNEI. This CDR3 is 15 amino acids long. Between the trimmed V and J ends, which lost 1 base and 3 bases, there was a span of 12 bases. In DNA form, the CDR3 reads TGTGCCAGCAGTGAAGTCGAGGTGACCAAAGAGACCCAGTACTTC. It specifies CASSEVEVTKETQYF. The variable domain in full, with the rest retrieved from reference TRBV2 and TRBJ2-5, is EPEVTQTPSHQVTQMGQEVILRCVPISNHLYFYWYRQILGQKVEFLVSFYNNEISEKSEIFDDQFSVERPDGSNFTLKIRSTKLEDSAMYFCASSEVEVTKETQYFGPGTRLLVL.

This clone was seen repeatedly, ten times or more. This chain uses TRBV7-9 with TRBJ1-4; tentative D call: TRBD1 (6 bases). The germline V gene encodes CDR1 SEHNR and CDR2 FQNEAQ (reference sequence). Trimming pared 8 bases from V and 8 bases from J, leaving 15 bases between. The CDR3 runs to 13 residues. CDR3 region: CASGGGGREKLFF. CDR3 coding DNA: TGTGCCAGCGGAGGGGGGGGCAGAGAAAAACTGTTTTTT. The variable domain in full, with the rest retrieved from reference TRBV7-9 and TRBJ1-4, is DTGVSQNPRHKITKRGQNVTFRCDPISEHNRLYWYRQTLGQGPEFLTYFQNEAQLEKSRLLSDRFSAERPKGSFSTLEIQRTEQGDSAMYLCASGGGGREKLFFGSGTQLSVL.

This clone was recorded at least ten times. This rearrangement joins TRBV11-2 to TRBJ2-2, with TRBD2 matching 7 bases. CDR3 length equals 14 residues. The germline V gene encodes CDR1 SGHAT and CDR2 FQNNGV. The V gene end was trimmed by 2 bases and the J gene end by 7 bases; junction bases not matched to a gene: 4. The CDR3 nucleotides are TGTGCCAGCAGCTTACGGGGAGGGATCGGGGAGCTGTTTTTT. Its protein is CASSLRGGIGELFF.

This clone has at least ten counts. This chain joins TRBV6-5 and TRBJ1-5; maybe TRBD1 (6 bases). In germline, CDR1 is MNHEY, CDR2 SVGAGI. Trimming cost V 5 bases and J 9 bases, with 14 bases left between them. The CDR3 contains 13 residues. The CDR3 bases are TGTGCCAGCAGTGCACTTCTACAGGGGCCCCAGCATTTT. Translation: CASSALLQGPQHF.

This clone was picked up many times. The genes are TRBV18 and TRBJ1-6; 9 bases fit TRBD1. Germline lookup yields CDR1 KGHSH and CDR2 LQKENI. J lost 10 bases, V lost 5 bases, and 9 bases had no gene match. The CDR3 totals 15 residues. This chain's CDR3 is CASSFGTGQNSPLHF. The CDR3 region has the DNA TGTGCCAGCTCATTCGGGACAGGGCAGAACTCACCCCTCCACTTT.

This clone was observed at least ten times. The chain recombines TRBV7-9 with TRBJ1-2; 7 bases line up with TRBD1. The CDR3 is made up of 16 amino acids. CDR1 and CDR2 from the germline V gene are SEHNR and FQNEAQ (reference sequence). V lost 4 bases to trimming and J lost 4 bases; unmatched junction nucleotides: 12. The CDR3 coding sequence is TGTGCCAGCAGCTCTAGCGGGACAGTTCGCGGCTATGGCTACACCTTC. Its protein product is CASSSSGTVRGYGYTF.

This clone was picked up many times. This rearrangement joins TRBV5-1 to TRBJ2-1; 11 nucleotides line up with TRBD2. J lost 7 bases, V lost 0 bases, and 3 bases had no gene match. The CDR3 length is 15 residues. CDR1 and CDR2 from the germline V gene are SGHRS and YFSETQ. The CDR3 is CASSLVLAGENEQFF. CDR3 DNA: TGCGCCAGCAGCTTGGTACTAGCGGGGGAGAATGAGCAGTTCTTC.

In its sample, this clone was seen many times. The gene calls are TRBV7-9 and TRBJ1-6; TRBD1 agrees at 10 bases. J gave up 8 bases and V 4 bases, and 11 bases lay outside the gene matches. The CDR3 covers 17 residues. Germline CDR1 is SEHNR and CDR2 is FQNEAQ (reference sequence). CDR3 residues: CASSSPGTGVEDSPLHF. CDR3 nucleotide sequence: TGTGCCAGCAGCTCCCCCGGGACAGGGGTGGAGGATTCACCCCTCCACTTT.

This clone was counted many times. CDR3 coding DNA: TGTGCCAGCAGCGTGGGACAGGGAAATGCTGAAGCTTTCTTT. Its translation: CASSVGQGNAEAFF. The V gene is TRBV9, the J gene TRBJ1-1, with 9 bases identical to TRBD1. Trimming removed 2 bases from V and 6 bases from J; junction bases left unmatched: 5. Germline values: CDR1 SGDLS, CDR2 YYNGEE. This CDR3 region has 14 residues.

This clone was seen a handful of times. The chain is built from TRBV27 and TRBJ2-7; D not resolved. The CDR3 contains 15 residues. CDR1 and CDR2 (germline): MNHEY, SMNVEV (reference sequence). V gave up 1 base and J gave up 2 bases, with 12 bases separating them. CDR3 in DNA: TGTGCCAGCAGTTTATTATATGAGTTCCCCTACGAGCAGTACTTC. Protein sequence: CASSLLYEFPYEQYF.

This clone was seen repeatedly, ten times or more. The rearrangement links TRBV2 to TRBJ2-7; perhaps TRBD2 as D (6 bases). V lost 6 bases and J lost 1, with 19 bases in between. There are 16 residues in the CDR3. Germline-derived CDR1 and CDR2 are SNHLY and FYNNEI. Here the CDR3 reads CASRVNPGTASYEQYF. In nucleotides, the CDR3 is TGTGCCAGCAGAGTTAATCCCGGGACTGCGTCCTACGAGCAGTACTTC. Looking up the rest from reference TRBV2 and TRBJ2-7 gives the full variable domain: EPEVTQTPSHQVTQMGQEVILRCVPISNHLYFYWYRQILGQKVEFLVSFYNNEISEKSEIFDDQFSVERPDGSNFTLKIRSTKLEDSAMYFCASRVNPGTASYEQYFGPGTRLTVT.

This clone was detected many times. The chain employs TRBV28 and TRBJ2-3; tentatively, D is TRBD2 (7 bases). The CDR3 contains 17 residues. V lost 5 bases to trimming and J lost 0 bases, with 18 bases between them. Germline assignment: CDR1 MDHEN and CDR2 SYDVKM. CDR3 in amino acids: CASSPDRGGVSTDTQYF. In DNA form, the CDR3 reads TGTGCCAGCAGTCCCGATAGAGGGGGGGTTAGCACAGATACGCAGTATTTT.

This rearrangement joins TRBV15 to TRBJ2-5; 8 nucleotides align to TRBD2. The J call may be in error: the DNA end matches TRBJ2-7 better. The CDR3 consists of 15 residues. CDR1 and CDR2 from the germline V gene are LNHNV and YYDKDF (reference sequence). The chain's CDR3 is CATSPREGRWDEQYF. The CDR3 DNA reads TGTGCCACCAGCCCCCGGGAGGGGCGATGGGACGAGCAGTACTTC.

At least ten counts were recorded for this clone. This chain connects TRBV6-6 to TRBJ2-1; no definite D call. Germline CDR1 is MNHNY and CDR2 is SVGAGI (reference sequence). The V gene lost 0 bases and the J gene lost 4 bases, with 13 bases spanning the gap. The CDR3 sequence is 16 residues long. The CDR3 DNA follows: TGTGCCAGCAGTTACTCAGAGACTCTTATATACAATGAGCAGTTCTTC. Its translation is CASSYSETLIYNEQFF.

This clone was counted at least ten times. V gene TRBV7-9 combines with J gene TRBJ1-2, with D possibly being TRBD1 (5 bases). Germline V gives CDR1 SEHNR, CDR2 FQNEAQ (reference sequence). The germline V and J ends were trimmed by 9 bases and 3 bases, with 14 bases remaining between them. The CDR3 covers 13 residues. The CDR3 protein is CARRTGGDYGYTF. In nucleotides, the CDR3 is TGTGCCAGGAGAACTGGAGGGGACTATGGCTACACCTTC.

This clone was found many times. The chain carries TRBV19 and TRBJ1-2, with D possibly being TRBD1 (5 bases). Trimming shortened V by 5 bases and J by 4 bases, and 17 bases separated the two germline ends. The CDR3 has 15 amino acids. Germline V gene lookup returns CDR1 LNHDA and CDR2 SQIVND (reference sequence). The CDR3 coding sequence is TGTGCCAGTAGTCGGGGGGGAGGGAACTTCTATGGCTACACCTTC. Translated, it gives CASSRGGGNFYGYTF. Supplemented by reference TRBV19 and TRBJ1-2, the full variable domain reads DGGITQSPKYLFRKEGQNVTLSCEQNLNHDAMYWYRQDPGQGLRLIYYSQIVNDFQKGDIAEGYSVSREKKESFPLTVTSAQKNPTAFYLCASSRGGGNFYGYTFGSGTRLTVV.

This clone was found many times. The genes are TRBV4-3 and TRBJ1-1; tentative D call: TRBD1 (5 bases). The CDR3 totals 14 residues. Trimming pared 6 bases from V and 1 base from J, leaving 12 bases between. Germline V gives CDR1 LGHNA, CDR2 YSLEER. In DNA, the CDR3 is TGCGCCAGCAGGGGCGGGGGAAAGAACACTGAAGCTTTCTTT. Translation: CASRGGGKNTEAFF.

This clone was seen many times. The CDR3 DNA reads as TGTGCCAGCAGCTCCTCTACAGGGGCCCAGCCCCAGCATTTT. Translation gives CASSSSTGAQPQHF. The chain joins TRBV7-9 to TRBJ1-5; 7 nucleotides agree with TRBD1. Germline lookup yields CDR1 SEHNR and CDR2 FQNEAQ (reference sequence). Trimming removed 4 bases from V and 7 bases from J; junction bases left unmatched: 7. The CDR3 contains 14 residues.

This clone showed up many times. J is TRBJ2-1 and V is TRBV19; 7 nucleotides align to TRBD1. This CDR3 has 19 amino acids. The ends lost 0 bases at V and 5 bases at J; junction bases unmatched: 16. Germline-derived CDR1 and CDR2 are LNHDA and SQIVND (reference sequence). The CDR3 loop is CASSIDRGRGKEKDNEQFF. CDR3 nucleotide sequence: TGTGCCAGTAGTATAGATCGGGGCAGGGGGAAGGAAAAGGACAATGAGCAGTTCTTC. Drawing the rest from reference TRBV19 and TRBJ2-1, the complete variable domain is DGGITQSPKYLFRKEGQNVTLSCEQNLNHDAMYWYRQDPGQGLRLIYYSQIVNDFQKGDIAEGYSVSREKKESFPLTVTSAQKNPTAFYLCASSIDRGRGKEKDNEQFFGPGTRLTVL.

This clone was detected many times. Within the sample, other DNA sequences also encode this same CDR3. This chain joins TRBV7-2 and TRBJ2-3; 14 bases are shared with TRBD2. CDR3 length equals 17 residues. Trimming took 1 base from V and 1 from J; bases not matched to a gene: 1. Looked up from germline, CDR1 is SGHTA and CDR2 is FQGNSA. CDR3 bases: TGTGCCAGCAGCTTAGGGGGACTAGCGGGGGGCACAGATACGCAGTATTTT. This sequence encodes CASSLGGLAGGTDTQYF.

This chain joins TRBV7-9 and TRBJ2-1; 8 positions agree with TRBD2. Germline V gene sequence: CDR1 SEHNR, CDR2 FQNEAQ (reference sequence). This CDR3 has 15 amino acids. J was trimmed by 5 bases and V by 3 bases; bases with no gene match: 6. CDR3 nucleotide sequence: TGTGCCAGCAGCTTTCGGGGGGGGCTAGACAATGAGCAGTTCTTC. Translated: CASSFRGGLDNEQFF.

This clone was observed many times. This sequence joins TRBV27 and TRBJ1-1, with 7 bases that match TRBD1. Germline V CDR1 and CDR2: MNHEY, SMNVEV (reference sequence). The CDR3 runs 11 residues. Trimming took 11 bases from V and 5 from J; bases not matched to a gene: 5. The CDR3 loop is CAVTQGTEAFF. The CDR3 DNA sequence: TGTGCCGTAACACAGGGGACTGAAGCTTTCTTT.